A single sample gave rise to the 27 T cell receptor beta chains below, sequenced in a study of blood T cell repertoires in COVID-19. Method: immunoSEQ multiplex PCR; TCRdb's copy keeps in-frame clones and lacks some. The profile shows 200,000 to 300,000 clones, approximately 91% of them singletons. Sequencing used peripheral blood. The receptors shown here come from a human donor in a cohort sampled during active COVID-19.

The chain is built from TRBV3-1 (or the pseudogene TRBV3-2) and TRBJ2-7; maybe TRBD1 (5 bases). CDR1 LGHDT and CDR2 YNNKEL come from the germline V gene (reference sequence). The V gene lost 11 bases and the J gene lost 3 bases, with 17 bases spanning the gap. CDR3 length equals 13 residues. The CDR3 reads CAGHPQVNYEQYF. DNA for the CDR3: TGTGCCGGACACCCGCAGGTGAACTACGAGCAGTACTTC.

The rearrangement uses TRBV3-1 (or the pseudogene TRBV3-2) and TRBJ1-1; 8 bases are a match to TRBD1. CDR3 length: 16 residues. J lost 6 bases, V lost 1 base, and 10 bases had no gene match. Germline V gene data show CDR1 as LGHDT and CDR2 as YNNKEL (reference sequence). This CDR3 reads CASSQARQGSNPEAFF. The CDR3 nucleotides are TGTGCCAGCAGCCAAGCCCGACAGGGGTCTAACCCTGAAGCTTTCTTT.

The V and J genes are TRBV19 and TRBJ1-4, with TRBD1 matching over 7 bases. The CDR3 sequence is 14 residues long. J was trimmed by 8 bases and V by 9 bases; bases with no gene match: 12. The germline CDR1 and CDR2 sequences are LNHDA and SQIVND (reference sequence). The CDR3 sequence: CASSGHRGGEKLFF. The DNA for the CDR3 is TGTGCCAGCTCCGGGCACAGGGGTGGCGAAAAACTGTTTTTT. The full variable domain, rest sourced from reference TRBV19 and TRBJ1-4, is DGGITQSPKYLFRKEGQNVTLSCEQNLNHDAMYWYRQDPGQGLRLIYYSQIVNDFQKGDIAEGYSVSREKKESFPLTVTSAQKNPTAFYLCASSGHRGGEKLFFGSGTQLSVL.

This sequence joins TRBV28 and TRBJ1-3; weak D call: TRBD1 (6 bases). The germline V and J ends were trimmed by 5 bases and 0 bases, with 11 bases remaining between them. This CDR3 region has 15 residues. The germline gives CDR1 MDHEN, CDR2 SYDVKM. CDR3 region: CASSTDSFSGNTIYF. Written as DNA, the CDR3 is TGTGCCAGCAGTACGGACAGTTTCTCTGGAAACACCATATATTTT.

This chain connects TRBV2 to TRBJ1-3; D is unclear. Germline V gene lookup returns CDR1 SNHLY and CDR2 FYNNEI. With 7 bases removed from V and 0 bases from J, the gap between germline ends came to 10 bases. The CDR3 has 14 residues. The CDR3 nucleotides are TGTGCCAGCACCCCTGTCCTCTCTGGAAACACCATATATTTT. It specifies CASTPVLSGNTIYF.

This chain connects TRBV19 to TRBJ2-7; D is unclear. Germline V gene sequence: CDR1 LNHDA, CDR2 SQIVND (reference sequence). This CDR3 region has 12 residues. Trimming left V 3 bases short and J 4 bases short, with 7 bases between. CDR3 sequence (DNA): TGTGCCAGTAGTATCTCGGGTTACGAGCAGTACTTC. This gives the protein CASSISGYEQYF.

Concerning this clone: At one end, the junction sequence differs from germline, possibly due to a read error. Within the sample, other DNA sequences also encode this same CDR3. CDR3 nucleotide sequence: TGTGCCAGCAGTCCGGGACAAGCTTACGAGCAGTACTTT. Amino acids: CASSPGQAYEQYF. This chain joins TRBV12-3 or TRBV12-4 and TRBJ2-7; possible D gene TRBD1, 6 bases. The CDR3 contains 13 residues.

This clone was seen more than once but under ten times. The chain is built from TRBV5-1 and TRBJ2-3, with a weak D call TRBD2 (5 bases). With 0 bases removed from V and 14 bases from J, the gap between germline ends came to 13 bases. Germline V gene lookup returns CDR1 SGHRS and CDR2 YFSETQ. CDR3 size: 12 residues. The chain's CDR3 is CASSLGALGLYF. The CDR3 DNA sequence: TGCGCCAGCAGCTTGGGGGCTCTAGGACTGTATTTT.

In this sample, this clone turned up once. This sequence joins TRBV19 and TRBJ2-6, with D maybe TRBD1 (5 bases). Trimming removed 2 bases at V and 1 base at J, with 12 bases between. Germline V gene sequence: CDR1 LNHDA, CDR2 SQIVND (reference sequence). CDR3 length equals 17 residues. The CDR3 protein is CASSIYDSFSGANVLTF. The CDR3 DNA is TGTGCCAGTAGTATATATGACAGCTTTTCTGGGGCCAACGTCCTGACTTTC.

CDR3 in amino acids: CASSQGQGRAGANVLTF. The CDR3 DNA is TGCGCCAGCAGCCAAGGCCAGGGCAGGGCTGGGGCCAACGTCCTGACTTTC. This sequence joins TRBV4-3 and TRBJ2-6; weak D call: TRBD1 (5 bases). Looked up from germline, CDR1 is LGHNA and CDR2 is YSLEER. The CDR3 covers 17 residues. Trimming pared 1 base from V and 2 bases from J, leaving 12 bases between.

In its sample, this clone was seen once. The gene calls are TRBV9 and TRBJ1-2, with TRBD1 as a possible D gene (5 bases). Germline V gives CDR1 SGDLS, CDR2 YYNGEE. Trimming stripped 0 bases from V and 8 bases from J, with 8 bases between. CDR3 size: 12 residues. The CDR3 DNA is TGTGCCAGCAGCGTAGCCGGGGGAGGCTACACCTTC. This encodes CASSVAGGGYTF.

The chain has TRBV7-3 and TRBJ2-2, with a tentative D call TRBD1 (5 bases). The length of the CDR3 is 12 residues. The V end lost 5 bases, the J end lost 6 bases, and 7 bases lay between the germline ends. Germline V lookup: CDR1 SGHTA, CDR2 FQGTGA. CDR3 DNA sequence: TGTGCCAGCAGCCGACAGTCCGGGGAGCTGTTTTTT. Protein sequence: CASSRQSGELFF.

The J gene is TRBJ1-5, the V gene TRBV7-6; weak D call: TRBD1 (5 bases). The V end was cut by 5 bases, the J end by 0 bases, with 20 bases between. This CDR3 is built from 18 residues. The V gene's germline CDR1 is SGHVS and CDR2 FNYEAQ. CDR3 residues: CASSPSTGGGYSNQPQHF. The CDR3 DNA is TGTGCCAGCAGCCCGTCCACCGGGGGGGGGTATAGCAATCAGCCCCAGCATTTT.

V is TRBV13 and J is TRBJ2-7; 8 nucleotides match TRBD1. Germline loops: CDR1 PRHDT, CDR2 FYEKMQ (reference sequence). The CDR3 consists of 19 residues. V shed 5 bases, J shed 6 bases, and the junction held 24 bases outside the gene matches. The CDR3 DNA follows: TGTGCCAGCAGCCTACTAAAAGGACAGGGCCCGAGGGGTACCTCCGAGCAGTACTTC. This codes for CASSLLKGQGPRGTSEQYF.

The CDR3, as DNA: TGTGCCAGCAGCTTTACACCGACAGGGAGAAACTACGAGCAGTACTTC. Residues: CASSFTPTGRNYEQYF. This chain uses TRBV5-6 with TRBJ2-7, with 7 bases aligning to TRBD1. V shed 2 bases and J 3 bases; nucleotides not matched to a gene: 11. The germline V gene encodes CDR1 SGHDT and CDR2 YYEEEE. The CDR3 length is 16 residues.

The chain couples TRBV28 to TRBJ2-5; 13 nucleotides line up with TRBD2. CDR1 MDHEN and CDR2 SYDVKM come from the germline V gene. The ends lost 5 bases at V and 0 bases at J; junction bases unmatched: 6. This CDR3 has 17 amino acids. The CDR3 here is CASSPYGTSGNQETQYF. CDR3 DNA sequence: TGTGCCAGCAGTCCTTACGGGACTAGCGGGAACCAAGAGACCCAGTACTTC.

In nucleotides, the CDR3 is TGTGCCAGCAGTTTTGGAGGGTCCTACGAGCAGTACTTC. Protein product: CASSFGGSYEQYF. This chain links TRBV27 with TRBJ2-7, with D tentatively TRBD2 (6 bases). The V gene lost 3 bases and the J gene lost 1 base, with 7 bases spanning the gap. CDR1 is MNHEY and CDR2 is SMNVEV in the germline V gene (reference sequence). The CDR3 covers 13 residues.

V is TRBV27 and J is TRBJ1-2; D gene ambiguous. Per germline, CDR1 MNHEY and CDR2 SMNVEV (reference sequence). The V gene lost 6 bases and the J gene lost 1 base, with 9 bases spanning the gap. This CDR3 is 13 amino acids long. CDR3 in amino acids: CASRPYNNYGYTF. In DNA form, the CDR3 reads TGTGCCAGCAGACCGTACAATAACTATGGCTACACCTTC.

The chain joins TRBV9 to TRBJ2-1; D gene uncertain. This CDR3 comprises 16 residues. V lost 3 bases and J 0 bases, leaving 13 bases between the germline ends. Germline loops: CDR1 SGDLS, CDR2 YYNGEE. The DNA for the CDR3 is TGTGCCAGCAGCGCCCAGGCCGCCTCCTCCTACAATGAGCAGTTCTTC. Protein sequence: CASSAQAASSYNEQFF.

The V gene is TRBV12-5, the J gene TRBJ2-7; no definite D call. The germline CDR1 and CDR2 sequences are LGHNT and FRNRAP. V shed 1 base and J shed 0 bases, with 7 bases lying between them. The CDR3 is 14 amino acids. The DNA for the CDR3 is TGTGCTAGTGGTTTGGCCCGGAGCTCCTACGAGCAGTACTTC. It is translated as CASGLARSSYEQYF. Full variable domain (rest looked up from reference TRBV12-5 and TRBJ2-7): DARVTQTPRHKVTEMGQEVTMRCQPILGHNTVFWYRQTMMQGLELLAYFRNRAPLDDSGMPKDRFSAEMPDATLATLKIQPSEPRDSAVYFCASGLARSSYEQYFGPGTRLTVT.

The V and J genes are TRBV4-3 and TRBJ2-1; 9 nucleotides line up with TRBD2. There are 18 residues in the CDR3. Germline CDR1 LGHNA, CDR2 YSLEER. After removal of 0 bases from V and 8 bases from J, the junction contained 14 bases not matched to a gene. Here the CDR3 reads CASSQDVISSGTRDEQFF. The CDR3 nucleotides are TGCGCCAGCAGCCAAGATGTTATTTCTAGCGGGACACGGGATGAGCAGTTCTTC.

The V gene is TRBV5-4, the J gene TRBJ2-1; 10 bases are a match to TRBD1. With V trimmed by 0 bases and J by 2 bases, 2 bases remained unmatched. Germline CDR1 SGHNT, CDR2 YYREEE (reference sequence). The CDR3 spans 16 residues. The CDR3 nucleotides read TGTGCCAGCAGCTTGGGTGGACAGGGGGCCTACAATGAGCAGTTCTTC. Translating gives CASSLGGQGAYNEQFF.

A single count supports this clone. The chain links TRBV19 to TRBJ2-1, with 7 positions matching TRBD1. The length of the CDR3 is 12 residues. Looked up from germline, CDR1 is LNHDA and CDR2 is SQIVND (reference sequence). The V and J ends lost 6 bases and 4 bases, in that order; junction bases with no gene match: 0. The DNA for the CDR3 is TGTGCCAGTAGGACAGGGTACAATGAGCAGTTCTTC. Protein: CASRTGYNEQFF.

This sequence joins TRBV5-1 and TRBJ2-6; 9 bases map to TRBD1. The V and J ends lost 2 bases and 4 bases, in that order; junction bases with no gene match: 13. Looked up from germline, CDR1 is SGHRS and CDR2 is YFSETQ. The CDR3 consists of 19 residues. Here the CDR3 reads CASSLTGGGAFLGANVLTF. CDR3 nucleotides: TGCGCCAGCAGCTTAACAGGGGGCGGGGCCTTTCTGGGGGCCAACGTCCTGACTTTC. The variable domain in full, with the rest retrieved from reference TRBV5-1 and TRBJ2-6, is KAGVTQTPRYLIKTRGQQVTLSCSPISGHRSVSWYQQTPGQGLQFLFEYFSETQRNKGNFPGRFSGRQFSNSRSEMNVSTLELGDSALYLCASSLTGGGAFLGANVLTFGAGSRLTVL.

The chain couples TRBV25-1 to TRBJ2-3, with TRBD1 matching 8 bases. J gave up 4 bases and V 3 bases, and 6 bases lay outside the gene matches. The germline gives CDR1 MGHDK, CDR2 SYGVNS. This CDR3 spans 15 amino acids. The CDR3: CASSDQGARADTQYF. The CDR3 nucleotides are TGTGCCAGCAGTGATCAGGGGGCAAGGGCAGATACGCAGTATTTT.

The gene calls are TRBV5-1 and TRBJ2-5, with 9 nucleotides matching TRBD1. V lost 4 bases and J lost 4; bases outside the gene matches: 8. The length of the CDR3 is 15 residues. CDR1 and CDR2 from the germline V gene are SGHRS and YFSETQ. CDR3 DNA sequence: TGCGCCAGCAGCACCGGACAGGGGAGGGCAGAGACCCAGTACTTC. It specifies CASSTGQGRAETQYF.

This sequence joins TRBV24-1 and TRBJ1-6, with no clear D. The CDR3 covers 13 residues. Germline V gene sequence: CDR1 KGHDR, CDR2 SFDVKD. The germline V and J ends were trimmed by 1 base and 8 bases, with 5 bases remaining between them. CDR3 loop: CATSDFRDSPLHF. The CDR3 DNA is TGTGCCACCAGTGATTTCCGGGATTCACCCCTCCACTTT.